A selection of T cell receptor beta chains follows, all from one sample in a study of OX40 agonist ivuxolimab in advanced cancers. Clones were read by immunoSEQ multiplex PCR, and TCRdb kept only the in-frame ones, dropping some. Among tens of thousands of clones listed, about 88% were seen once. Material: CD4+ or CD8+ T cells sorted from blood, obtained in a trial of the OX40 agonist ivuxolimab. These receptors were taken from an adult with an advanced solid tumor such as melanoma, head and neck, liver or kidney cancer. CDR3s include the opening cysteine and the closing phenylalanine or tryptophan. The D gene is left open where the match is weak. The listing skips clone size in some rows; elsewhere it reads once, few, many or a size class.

CDR3 DNA: TGTGCCAGCAGCTTATTGGGAACCCACAATGAGCAGTTCTTC; CDR3 protein: CASSLLGTHNEQFF; D gene: .; J gene: TRBJ2-1; clone size: .; V gene: TRBV13
CDR3 DNA: TGCGCCAGCAGCCTCGGGGGGGGTCAGCCCCAGCATTTT; CDR3 protein: CASSLGGGQPQHF; D gene: .; J gene: TRBJ1-5; clone size: .; V gene: TRBV4-1
CDR3 DNA: TGTGCCAGCAGAATCAACAATGGCGGTCCCTACGAGCAGTACTTC; CDR3 protein: CASRINNGGPYEQYF; D gene: .; J gene: TRBJ2-7; clone size: .; V gene: TRBV11-2
CDR3 DNA: TGTGCCATCAGTCAGGACAGGGTCAACTCTGGGGCCAACGTCCTGACTTTC; CDR3 protein: CAISQDRVNSGANVLTF; D gene: TRBD1; J gene: TRBJ2-6; clone size: few; V gene: TRBV10-3
CDR3 DNA: TGTGCCAGCAGTTTATCTGTTTACGGGGAGCTGTTTTTT; CDR3 protein: CASSLSVYGELFF; D gene: .; J gene: TRBJ2-2; clone size: .; V gene: TRBV27
CDR3 DNA: TGTGCCTGGGGAGGGGAGACCCAGTACTTC; CDR3 protein: CAWGGETQYF; D gene: TRBD2; J gene: TRBJ2-5; clone size: .; V gene: TRBV7-9
CDR3 DNA: TGTGCCAGCAGTTACTCGAGCGGGCACTCCGAGCAGTACTTC; CDR3 protein: CASSYSSGHSEQYF; D gene: .; J gene: TRBJ2-7; clone size: once; V gene: TRBV6-6
CDR3 DNA: TGTGCCAGCAGCTTGGAAGGGAGTAGGAATGAAAAACTGTTTTTT; CDR3 protein: CASSLEGSRNEKLFF; D gene: .; J gene: TRBJ1-4; clone size: .; V gene: TRBV5-5
CDR3 DNA: TGTGCCAGCAGCTTAGACCGGACAGGGGACAAAGCTTTCTTT; CDR3 protein: CASSLDRTGDKAFF; D gene: TRBD1; J gene: TRBJ1-1; clone size: .; V gene: TRBV7-9
CDR3 DNA: TGTGCCAGCAGCTTAGGTGGGAGGTCGGATACGCAGTATTTT; CDR3 protein: CASSLGGRSDTQYF; D gene: .; J gene: TRBJ2-3; clone size: .; V gene: TRBV5-6
CDR3 DNA: TGTGCCAGCAGCTGGACGGGGGTCAGCACAGATACGCAGTATTTT; CDR3 protein: CASSWTGVSTDTQYF; D gene: .; J gene: TRBJ2-3; clone size: once; V gene: TRBV7-9
CDR3 DNA: TGTGCCAGCAGTTACTCGGGACTAGCGGGCTCCTACGAGCAGTACTTC; CDR3 protein: CASSYSGLAGSYEQYF; D gene: TRBD2; J gene: TRBJ2-7; clone size: .; V gene: TRBV6-5
CDR3 DNA: TGTGCCAGTAGTCTAGTAGGAGTTTTCACTGAAGCTTTCTTT; CDR3 protein: CASSLVGVFTEAFF; D gene: .; J gene: TRBJ1-1; clone size: .; V gene: TRBV19
CDR3 DNA: TGTGCCAGCAGTCCCCTTCTATACGAGCAGTACTTC; CDR3 protein: CASSPLLYEQYF; D gene: .; J gene: TRBJ2-7; clone size: .; V gene: TRBV2
CDR3 DNA: TGTGCCAGCAGCTTAACCGGGGAGCTGTTTTTT; CDR3 protein: CASSLTGELFF; D gene: .; J gene: TRBJ2-2; clone size: few; V gene: TRBV11-3
CDR3 DNA: TGCGCCAGCAGCCAGGGGACAGGGATAATTTCTGAAGCTTTCTTT; CDR3 protein: CASSQGTGIISEAFF; D gene: TRBD1; J gene: TRBJ1-1; clone size: .; V gene: TRBV5-1
CDR3 DNA: TGCGCCAGCAGCTTGGCTCTGAGCGGATACGAGCAGTACTTC; CDR3 protein: CASSLALSGYEQYF; D gene: .; J gene: TRBJ2-7; clone size: .; V gene: TRBV5-1
CDR3 DNA: TGTGCCAGCAGTTGGGACAACAATCAGCCCCAGCATTTT; CDR3 protein: CASSWDNNQPQHF; D gene: .; J gene: TRBJ1-5; clone size: .; V gene: TRBV6-5
CDR3 DNA: TGTGCCAGCAACAGCCTAGCGGGAGGCTACAATGAGCAGTTCTTC; CDR3 protein: CASNSLAGGYNEQFF; D gene: TRBD2; J gene: TRBJ2-1; clone size: .; V gene: TRBV2
CDR3 DNA: TGTGCCATCCGAGGGGCGTCTAGCGGGACGGTCTCCTACAATGAGCAGTTCTTC; CDR3 protein: CAIRGASSGTVSYNEQFF; D gene: TRBD2; J gene: TRBJ2-1; clone size: .; V gene: TRBV7-2
CDR3 DNA: TGTGCCAGCAGCGTAGCAGGGGTCGGAGAGACCCAGTACTTC; CDR3 protein: CASSVAGVGETQYF; D gene: .; J gene: TRBJ2-5; clone size: few; V gene: TRBV9
CDR3 DNA: TGTGCCAGCAGCTTAGCGAACCAAGAGACCCAGTACTTC; CDR3 protein: CASSLANQETQYF; D gene: .; J gene: TRBJ2-5; clone size: .; V gene: TRBV7-2
CDR3 DNA: TGTGCCAGCAGCAGGACTAGCGGGAGCAGCACCGGGGAGCTGTTTTTT; CDR3 protein: CASSRTSGSSTGELFF; D gene: TRBD2; J gene: TRBJ2-2; clone size: few; V gene: TRBV9
CDR3 DNA: TGTGCCAGCAGCCGACCCACCGAGGATACGCAGTATTTT; CDR3 protein: CASSRPTEDTQYF; D gene: .; J gene: TRBJ2-3; clone size: .; V gene: TRBV6-1
CDR3 DNA: TGTGCCAGCAGGGTTAGTTTCTCAAGACTAGCGGGAAGGGGCAATGAGCAGTTCTTC; CDR3 protein: CASRVSFSRLAGRGNEQFF; D gene: TRBD2; J gene: TRBJ2-1; clone size: .; V gene: TRBV27
CDR3 DNA: TGTGCCACCAGCAATGCAGGGTCTTACGAAAAACTGTTTTTT; CDR3 protein: CATSNAGSYEKLFF; D gene: .; J gene: TRBJ1-4; clone size: once; V gene: TRBV15
CDR3 DNA: TGTGCCAGCAGCTTTACGTTAAATTCGGCCGGGGATACGCAGTATTTT; CDR3 protein: CASSFTLNSAGDTQYF; D gene: .; J gene: TRBJ2-3; clone size: once; V gene: TRBV11-2
CDR3 DNA: TGTGCCAGCAGCCAGGGTCAACCCTACGAGCAGTACTTC; CDR3 protein: CASSQGQPYEQYF; D gene: .; J gene: TRBJ2-7; clone size: .; V gene: TRBV5-5
CDR3 DNA: TGCGCCAGCAGCTTGTGGGGTAGCACAGATACGCAGTATTTT; CDR3 protein: CASSLWGSTDTQYF; D gene: .; J gene: TRBJ2-3; clone size: .; V gene: TRBV5-1
CDR3 DNA: TGTGCCAGCAGCGTAGCTTTTGGGGCTGGCGAAAAACTGTTTTTT; CDR3 protein: CASSVAFGAGEKLFF; D gene: .; J gene: TRBJ1-4; clone size: .; V gene: TRBV9
CDR3 DNA: TGCGCCAGCAGCTTGGCGGGACTAGCGGGCACAGATACGCAGTATTTT; CDR3 protein: CASSLAGLAGTDTQYF; D gene: TRBD2; J gene: TRBJ2-3; clone size: .; V gene: TRBV5-1
CDR3 DNA: TGTGTCAGAAGCTTAGCCCCAGGGATATTAGCCAAAAACATTCAGTACTTC; CDR3 protein: CVRSLAPGILAKNIQYF; D gene: .; J gene: TRBJ2-4; clone size: .; V gene: TRBV7-5
CDR3 DNA: TGTGCCAGCCTAGCAGGGTCGGAGGGGTGGACTGAAGCTTTCTTT; CDR3 protein: CASLAGSEGWTEAFF; D gene: .; J gene: TRBJ1-1; clone size: .; V gene: TRBV6-1
CDR3 DNA: TGTGCCAGTAGTATGGGGACAGGAAACCTACGGCCCCAGCATTTT; CDR3 protein: CASSMGTGNLRPQHF; D gene: TRBD1; J gene: TRBJ1-5; clone size: .; V gene: TRBV19
CDR3 DNA: TGTGCCAGTAGTCACCCCCGAACTGGACGGTCGGGCAATCAGCCCCAGCATTTT; CDR3 protein: CASSHPRTGRSGNQPQHF; D gene: .; J gene: TRBJ1-5; clone size: .; V gene: TRBV19
CDR3 DNA: TGCGCCAGCAGCTTGGGATTAATAGCGGGAGGGCCGTTCGAAGAGACCCAGTACTTC; CDR3 protein: CASSLGLIAGGPFEETQYF; D gene: TRBD2; J gene: TRBJ2-5; clone size: .; V gene: TRBV5-1
CDR3 DNA: TGTGCCAGCAGTTTAAGGGAAACCCACGAGCAGTACTTC; CDR3 protein: CASSLRETHEQYF; D gene: .; J gene: TRBJ2-7; clone size: .; V gene: TRBV28
CDR3 DNA: TGTGCCAGCACCTCTTGGGGGGTGCACACCGGGGAGCTGTTTTTT; CDR3 protein: CASTSWGVHTGELFF; D gene: .; J gene: TRBJ2-2; clone size: .; V gene: TRBV5-5
CDR3 DNA: TGTGCCAGCTCACCCCGACCGGACAATGAGCAGTTCTTC; CDR3 protein: CASSPRPDNEQFF; D gene: .; J gene: TRBJ2-1; clone size: .; V gene: TRBV18
CDR3 DNA: TGTGCCAGCAGCTTCGAGACTAGCGGGAACTACGAGCAGTACTTC; CDR3 protein: CASSFETSGNYEQYF; D gene: TRBD2; J gene: TRBJ2-7; clone size: .; V gene: TRBV7-3
CDR3 DNA: TGCGCCAGCAGCTTGCGTGCCAGGGTCCAACAAGAGACCCAGTACTTC; CDR3 protein: CASSLRARVQQETQYF; D gene: .; J gene: TRBJ2-5; clone size: .; V gene: TRBV5-1
CDR3 DNA: TGTGCCAGCAGCTTAGATGTGGCGGGAGAGATTGAGCAGTTCTTC; CDR3 protein: CASSLDVAGEIEQFF; D gene: TRBD2; J gene: TRBJ2-1; clone size: .; V gene: TRBV7-8
CDR3 DNA: TGCAGCGTTATCCTAACCTACGAGCAGTACTTC; CDR3 protein: CSVILTYEQYF; D gene: .; J gene: TRBJ2-7; clone size: .; V gene: TRBV29-1
CDR3 DNA: TGTGCCAGCCAGAATCAGGGCTACGAGCAGTACTTC; CDR3 protein: CASQNQGYEQYF; D gene: .; J gene: TRBJ2-7; clone size: .; V gene: TRBV19
CDR3 DNA: TGTGCCATCAGTGAGTCGTTTCGACAGCAAGAGACCCAGTACTTC; CDR3 protein: CAISESFRQQETQYF; D gene: .; J gene: TRBJ2-5; clone size: .; V gene: TRBV10-3
CDR3 DNA: TGTGCCAGCGGAGTTAGCGGACAGGGGCGCGACGAGCAGTACTTC; CDR3 protein: CASGVSGQGRDEQYF; D gene: TRBD1; J gene: TRBJ2-7; clone size: .; V gene: TRBV19
CDR3 DNA: TGCGCCAGCAGCCTTACTTTTAACTCTGGAAACACCATATATTTT; CDR3 protein: CASSLTFNSGNTIYF; D gene: .; J gene: TRBJ1-3; clone size: .; V gene: TRBV4-1